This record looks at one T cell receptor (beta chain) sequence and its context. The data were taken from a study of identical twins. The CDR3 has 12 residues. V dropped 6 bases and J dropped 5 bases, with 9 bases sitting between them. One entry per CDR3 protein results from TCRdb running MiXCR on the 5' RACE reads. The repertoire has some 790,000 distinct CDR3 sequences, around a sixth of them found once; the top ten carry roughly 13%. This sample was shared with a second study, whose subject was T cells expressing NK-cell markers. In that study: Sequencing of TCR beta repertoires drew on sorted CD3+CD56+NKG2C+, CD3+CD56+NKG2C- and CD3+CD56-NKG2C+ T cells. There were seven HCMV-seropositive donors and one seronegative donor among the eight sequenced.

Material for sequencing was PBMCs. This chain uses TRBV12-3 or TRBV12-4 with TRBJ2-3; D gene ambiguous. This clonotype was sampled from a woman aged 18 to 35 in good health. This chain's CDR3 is CASREYKDTQYF. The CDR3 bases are TGTGCCAGCAGAGAGTACAAAGATACGCAGTATTTT.